This T cell receptor (beta chain) stems from a study of response to subunit inactivated influenza vaccine. One entry per CDR3 protein results from TCRdb running MiXCR on the RT-PCR reads. The table shows more than 200,000 distinct CDR3 sequences, with about 12% occurring only once. Germline CDR1 is SNHLY and CDR2 is FYNNEI. The CDR3 sequence is 12 residues long. Between the trimmed V and J ends, which lost 5 bases and 12 bases, there was a span of 11 bases. The material was non-naive T cells sorted from PBMCs, obtained approximately 15 days before vaccination. The chain couples TRBV2 to TRBJ1-6; D is ambiguous. This TCR derives from a man aged 45 to 65 who received an inactivated influenza vaccine. CDR3 sequence: CASSNGAEPLHF. The CDR3 nucleotides are TGTGCCAGCAGTAACGGAGCGGAACCCCTCCACTTT.